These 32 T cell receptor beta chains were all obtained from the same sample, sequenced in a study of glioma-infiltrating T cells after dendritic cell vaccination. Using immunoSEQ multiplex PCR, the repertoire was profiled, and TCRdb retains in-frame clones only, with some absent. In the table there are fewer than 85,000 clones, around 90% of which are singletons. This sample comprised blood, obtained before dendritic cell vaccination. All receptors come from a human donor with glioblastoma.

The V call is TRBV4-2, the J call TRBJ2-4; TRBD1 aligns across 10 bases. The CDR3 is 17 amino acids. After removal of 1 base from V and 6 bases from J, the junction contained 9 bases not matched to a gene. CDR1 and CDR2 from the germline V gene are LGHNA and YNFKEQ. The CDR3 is CASSQAARQGAINIQYF. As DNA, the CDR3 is TGTGCCAGCAGCCAAGCTGCGAGACAGGGGGCGATAAACATTCAGTACTTC.

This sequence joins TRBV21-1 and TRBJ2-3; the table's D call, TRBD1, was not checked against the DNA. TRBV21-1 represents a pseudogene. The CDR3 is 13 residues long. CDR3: CAVEQGFTDTQYF. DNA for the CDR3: TGTGCCGTTGAACAGGGGTTCACAGATACGCAGTATTTT.

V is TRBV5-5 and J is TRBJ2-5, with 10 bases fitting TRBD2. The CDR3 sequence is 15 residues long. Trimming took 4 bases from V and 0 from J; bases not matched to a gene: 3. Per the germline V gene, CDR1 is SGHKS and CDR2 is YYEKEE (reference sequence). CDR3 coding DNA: TGTGCCAGCAGCCGTAGCGGGGGGAACCAAGAGACCCAGTACTTC. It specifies CASSRSGGNQETQYF.

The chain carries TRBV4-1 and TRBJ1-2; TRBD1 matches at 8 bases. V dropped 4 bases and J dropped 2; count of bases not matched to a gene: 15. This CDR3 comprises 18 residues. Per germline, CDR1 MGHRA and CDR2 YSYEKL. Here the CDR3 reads CASSPRTGFDPLNYGYTF. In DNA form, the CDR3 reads TGCGCCAGCAGCCCGAGGACAGGGTTTGATCCGCTCAACTATGGCTACACCTTC.

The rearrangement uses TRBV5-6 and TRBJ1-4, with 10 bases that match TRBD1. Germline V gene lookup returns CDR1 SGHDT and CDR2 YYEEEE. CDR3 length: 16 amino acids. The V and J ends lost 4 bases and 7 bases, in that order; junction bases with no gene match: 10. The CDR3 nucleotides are TGTGCCAGCAGCCCCGGGTCGGGACAGGGGAGTGAAAAACTGTTTTTT. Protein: CASSPGSGQGSEKLFF.

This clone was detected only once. The CDR3 bases are TGTGCCAGTAGTATGAAACAGCCACATCAGCCCCAGCATTTT. It is translated as CASSMKQPHQPQHF. The rearrangement links TRBV19 to TRBJ1-5; D gene uncertain. CDR3 length equals 14 residues. CDR1 and CDR2 from the germline V gene are LNHDA and SQIVND (reference sequence). V shed 3 bases and J shed 5 bases, with 11 bases lying between them.

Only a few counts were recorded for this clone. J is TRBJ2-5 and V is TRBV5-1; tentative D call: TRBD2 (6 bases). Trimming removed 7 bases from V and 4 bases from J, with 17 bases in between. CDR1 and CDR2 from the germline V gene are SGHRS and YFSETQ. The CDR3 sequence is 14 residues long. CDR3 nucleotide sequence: TGCGCCAGCGGGTTCCAAAACGGGGGAGAGACCCAGTACTTC. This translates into CASGFQNGGETQYF.

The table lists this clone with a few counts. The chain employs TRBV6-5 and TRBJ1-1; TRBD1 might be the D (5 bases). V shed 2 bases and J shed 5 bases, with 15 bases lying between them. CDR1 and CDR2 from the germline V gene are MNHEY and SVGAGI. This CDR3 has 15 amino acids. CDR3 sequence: CASSYIGGEGTEAFF. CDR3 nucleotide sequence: TGTGCCAGCAGTTACATTGGGGGGGAGGGTACTGAAGCTTTCTTT.

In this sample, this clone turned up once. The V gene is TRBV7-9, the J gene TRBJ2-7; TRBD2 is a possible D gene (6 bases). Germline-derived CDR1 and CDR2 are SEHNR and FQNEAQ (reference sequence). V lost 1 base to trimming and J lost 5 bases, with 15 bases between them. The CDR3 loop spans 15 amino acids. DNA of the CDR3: TGTGCCAGCAGCTTAGGTGGGGCAGGGAGGCACGAGCAGTACTTC. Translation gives CASSLGGAGRHEQYF.

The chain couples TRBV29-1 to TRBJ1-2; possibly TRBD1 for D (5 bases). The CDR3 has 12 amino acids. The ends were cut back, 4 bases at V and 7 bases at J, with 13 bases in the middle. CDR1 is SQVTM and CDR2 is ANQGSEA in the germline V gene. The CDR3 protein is CSVVVTVGGYTF. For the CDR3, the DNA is TGCAGCGTTGTTGTGACAGTAGGTGGCTACACCTTC.

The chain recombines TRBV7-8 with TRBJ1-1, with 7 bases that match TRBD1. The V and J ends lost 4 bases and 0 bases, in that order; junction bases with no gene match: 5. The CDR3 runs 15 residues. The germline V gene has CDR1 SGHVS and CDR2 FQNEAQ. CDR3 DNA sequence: TGTGCCAGCAGCTCGCGGGGACAGATGAACACTGAAGCTTTCTTT. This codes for CASSSRGQMNTEAFF.

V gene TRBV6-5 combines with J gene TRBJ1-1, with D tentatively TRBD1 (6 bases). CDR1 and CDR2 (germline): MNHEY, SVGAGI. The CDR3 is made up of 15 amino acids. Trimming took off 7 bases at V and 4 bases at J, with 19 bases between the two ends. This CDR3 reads CASIGTLRLATEAFF. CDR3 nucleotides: TGTGCCAGCATCGGGACACTCAGGCTAGCCACTGAAGCTTTCTTT.

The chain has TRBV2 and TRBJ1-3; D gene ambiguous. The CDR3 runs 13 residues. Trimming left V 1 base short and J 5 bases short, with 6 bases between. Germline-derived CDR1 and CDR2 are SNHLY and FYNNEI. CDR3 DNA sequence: TGTGCCAGCAGTGAAGGGCCCCGAAACACCATATATTTT. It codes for CASSEGPRNTIYF.

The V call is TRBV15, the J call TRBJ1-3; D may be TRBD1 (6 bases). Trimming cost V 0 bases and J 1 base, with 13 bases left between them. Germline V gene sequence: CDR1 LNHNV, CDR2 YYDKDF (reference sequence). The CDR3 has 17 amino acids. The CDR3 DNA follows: TGTGCCACCAGCAGAGATCTAGAACAGGGATCTGGAAACACCATATATTTT. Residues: CATSRDLEQGSGNTIYF.

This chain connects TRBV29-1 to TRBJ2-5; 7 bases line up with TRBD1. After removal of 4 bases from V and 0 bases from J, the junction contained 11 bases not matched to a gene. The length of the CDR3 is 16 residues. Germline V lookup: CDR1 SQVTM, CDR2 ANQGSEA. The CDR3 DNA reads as TGCAGCGTTGTCGGATCGGGACAGCGGTACCAAGAGACCCAGTACTTC. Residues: CSVVGSGQRYQETQYF.

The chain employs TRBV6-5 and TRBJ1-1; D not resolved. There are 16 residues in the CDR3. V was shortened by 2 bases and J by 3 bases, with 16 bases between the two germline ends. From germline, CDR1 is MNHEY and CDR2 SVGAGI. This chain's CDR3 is CASSYVPRVADTEAFF. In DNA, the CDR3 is TGTGCCAGCAGTTACGTCCCGAGGGTAGCCGACACTGAAGCTTTCTTT.

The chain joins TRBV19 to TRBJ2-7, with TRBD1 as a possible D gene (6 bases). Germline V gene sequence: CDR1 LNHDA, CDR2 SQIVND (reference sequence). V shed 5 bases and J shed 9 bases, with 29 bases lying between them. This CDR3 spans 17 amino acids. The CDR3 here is CASSSEYRAPGTLGQYF. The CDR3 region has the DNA TGTGCCAGTAGTTCAGAATACAGGGCCCCCGGAACCCTGGGGCAGTACTTC.

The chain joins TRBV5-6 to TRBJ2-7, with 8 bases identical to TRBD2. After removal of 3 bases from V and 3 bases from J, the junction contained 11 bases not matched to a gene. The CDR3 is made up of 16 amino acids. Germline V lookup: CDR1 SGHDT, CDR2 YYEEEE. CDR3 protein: CASSWGKGGRNYEQYF. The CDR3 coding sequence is TGTGCCAGCAGCTGGGGTAAGGGCGGGAGGAACTACGAGCAGTACTTC.

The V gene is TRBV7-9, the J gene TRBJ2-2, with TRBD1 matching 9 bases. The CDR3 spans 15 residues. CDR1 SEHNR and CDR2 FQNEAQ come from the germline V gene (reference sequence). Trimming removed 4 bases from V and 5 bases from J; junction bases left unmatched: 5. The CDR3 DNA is TGTGCCAGCAGCTCCGGGACAGGGTATACCGGGGAGCTGTTTTTT. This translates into CASSSGTGYTGELFF.

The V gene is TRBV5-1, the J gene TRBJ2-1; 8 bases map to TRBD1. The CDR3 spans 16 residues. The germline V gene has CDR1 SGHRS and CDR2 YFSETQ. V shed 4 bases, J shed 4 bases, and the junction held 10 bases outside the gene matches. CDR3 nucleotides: TGCGCCAGCAGCGGACAACAGGGGGATTCTTACAATGAGCAGTTCTTC. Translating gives CASSGQQGDSYNEQFF.

CDR3 sequence: CASSLDSQGAREQYF. Here the CDR3 DNA reads TGCGCCAGCAGCTTGGATTCTCAGGGGGCGCGAGAGCAGTACTTC. This chain joins TRBV5-1 and TRBJ2-7; 8 positions agree with TRBD1. The length of the CDR3 is 15 residues. CDR1 SGHRS and CDR2 YFSETQ come from the germline V gene. V shed 0 bases, J shed 7 bases, and the junction held 9 bases outside the gene matches.

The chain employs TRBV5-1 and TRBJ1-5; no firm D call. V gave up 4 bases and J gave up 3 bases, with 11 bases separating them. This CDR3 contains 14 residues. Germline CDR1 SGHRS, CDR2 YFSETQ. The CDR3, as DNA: TGCGCCAGCAGCCCTTCTGGGCCCAATCAGCCCCAGCATTTT. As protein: CASSPSGPNQPQHF.

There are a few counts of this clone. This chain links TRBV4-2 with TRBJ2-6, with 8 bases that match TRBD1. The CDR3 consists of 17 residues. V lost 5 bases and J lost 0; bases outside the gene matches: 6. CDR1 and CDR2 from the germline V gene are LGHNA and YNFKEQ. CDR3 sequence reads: CASSLQGEHSGANVLTF. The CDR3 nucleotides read TGTGCCAGCAGCTTACAGGGGGAACACTCTGGGGCCAACGTCCTGACTTTC.

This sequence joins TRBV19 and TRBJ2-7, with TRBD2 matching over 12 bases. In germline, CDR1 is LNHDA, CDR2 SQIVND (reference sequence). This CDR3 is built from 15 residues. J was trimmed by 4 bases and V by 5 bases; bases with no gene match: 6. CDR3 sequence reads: CASSLGTSGYYEQYF. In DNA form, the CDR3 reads TGTGCCAGTAGTCTGGGGACTAGCGGGTATTACGAGCAGTACTTC.

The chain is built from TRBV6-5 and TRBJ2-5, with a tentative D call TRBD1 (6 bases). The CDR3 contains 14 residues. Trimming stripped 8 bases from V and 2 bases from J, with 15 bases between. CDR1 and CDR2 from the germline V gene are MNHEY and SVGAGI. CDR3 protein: CASGQPGVQETQYF. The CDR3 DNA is TGTGCCAGCGGGCAACCAGGGGTTCAAGAGACCCAGTACTTC.

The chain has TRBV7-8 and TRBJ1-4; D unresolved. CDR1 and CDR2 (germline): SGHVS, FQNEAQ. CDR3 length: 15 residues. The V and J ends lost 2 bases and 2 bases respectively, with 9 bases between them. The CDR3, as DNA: TGTGCCAGCAGCTTAATGGGAGGGACTAATGAAAAACTGTTTTTT. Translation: CASSLMGGTNEKLFF.

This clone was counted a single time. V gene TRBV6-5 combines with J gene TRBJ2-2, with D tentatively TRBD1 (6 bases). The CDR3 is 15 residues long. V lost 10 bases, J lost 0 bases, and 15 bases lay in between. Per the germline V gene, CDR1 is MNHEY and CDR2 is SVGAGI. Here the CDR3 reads CATGGGVANTGELFF. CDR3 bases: TGTGCCACAGGTGGGGGCGTCGCGAACACCGGGGAGCTGTTTTTT.

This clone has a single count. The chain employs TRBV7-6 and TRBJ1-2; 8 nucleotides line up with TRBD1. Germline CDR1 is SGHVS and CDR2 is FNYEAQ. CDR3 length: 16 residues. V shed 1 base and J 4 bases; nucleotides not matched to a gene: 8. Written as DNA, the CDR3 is TGTGCCAGCAGCTTAGGGCCAGGGGGCAACGGCTATGGCTACACCTTC. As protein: CASSLGPGGNGYGYTF.

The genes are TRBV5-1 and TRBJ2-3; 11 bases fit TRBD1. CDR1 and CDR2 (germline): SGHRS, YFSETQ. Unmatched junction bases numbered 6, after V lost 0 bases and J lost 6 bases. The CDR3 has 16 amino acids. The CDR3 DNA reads TGCGCCAGCAGCTTGGCAAGGACAGGGGGCGCCGATACGCAGTATTTT. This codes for CASSLARTGGADTQYF.

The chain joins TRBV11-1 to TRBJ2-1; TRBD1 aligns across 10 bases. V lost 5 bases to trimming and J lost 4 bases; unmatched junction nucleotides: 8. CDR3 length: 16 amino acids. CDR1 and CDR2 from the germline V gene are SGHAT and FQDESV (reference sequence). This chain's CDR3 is CASSDGQGETYNEQFF. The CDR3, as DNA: TGTGCCAGCAGCGATGGACAGGGGGAAACTTACAATGAGCAGTTCTTC.

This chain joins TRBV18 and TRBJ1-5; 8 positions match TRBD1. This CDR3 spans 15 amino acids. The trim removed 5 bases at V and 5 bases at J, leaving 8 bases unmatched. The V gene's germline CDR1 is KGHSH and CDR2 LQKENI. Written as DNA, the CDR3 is TGTGCCAGCTCAGCCACAGGACAGGGCCATCAGCCCCAGCATTTT. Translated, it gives CASSATGQGHQPQHF.

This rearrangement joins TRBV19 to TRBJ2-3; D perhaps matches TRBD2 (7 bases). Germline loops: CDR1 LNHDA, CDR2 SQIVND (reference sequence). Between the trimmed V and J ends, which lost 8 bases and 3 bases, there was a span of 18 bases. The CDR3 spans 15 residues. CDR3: CASCGGRIETDTQYF. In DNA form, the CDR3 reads TGTGCCAGTTGCGGGGGCAGAATAGAAACAGATACGCAGTATTTT. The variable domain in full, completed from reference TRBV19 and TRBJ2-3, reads DGGITQSPKYLFRKEGQNVTLSCEQNLNHDAMYWYRQDPGQGLRLIYYSQIVNDFQKGDIAEGYSVSREKKESFPLTVTSAQKNPTAFYLCASCGGRIETDTQYFGPGTRLTVL.